This T cell receptor (beta chain) is drawn from a study of blood T cell repertoires in COVID-19. Across the whole study: Acute and convalescent COVID-19 specimens originated in the United States, Italy and Spain. Nucleic acid was either cDNA or gDNA, and it came from T cells, B-cell-depleted T cells, or PBMCs.

In the original workflow: Estimation of nucleated cell counts was performed using reference gene primer amplification. Only in-frame clones appear in the TCRdb table, and some are missing; sequencing was by immunoSEQ multiplex PCR. That table gives V, J and clone size, and the DNA gave D and trimming. The table shows about 67,000 clones, with approximately 90% occurring only once. V dropped 7 bases and J dropped 5; count of bases not matched to a gene: 13. The CDR3 extends over 17 amino acids. Germline V gene sequence: CDR1 SNHLY, CDR2 FYNNEI. Sample: peripheral blood. This sequence originates from a woman older than 75 with acute or convalescent COVID-19. This sequence joins TRBV2 and TRBJ2-2; 10 bases agree with TRBD2. The CDR3 nucleotides are TGTGCCAGCAATGTAATGAGACTAGCGGGTTCAACCGGGGAGCTGTTTTTT. Encoded protein: CASNVMRLAGSTGELFF.